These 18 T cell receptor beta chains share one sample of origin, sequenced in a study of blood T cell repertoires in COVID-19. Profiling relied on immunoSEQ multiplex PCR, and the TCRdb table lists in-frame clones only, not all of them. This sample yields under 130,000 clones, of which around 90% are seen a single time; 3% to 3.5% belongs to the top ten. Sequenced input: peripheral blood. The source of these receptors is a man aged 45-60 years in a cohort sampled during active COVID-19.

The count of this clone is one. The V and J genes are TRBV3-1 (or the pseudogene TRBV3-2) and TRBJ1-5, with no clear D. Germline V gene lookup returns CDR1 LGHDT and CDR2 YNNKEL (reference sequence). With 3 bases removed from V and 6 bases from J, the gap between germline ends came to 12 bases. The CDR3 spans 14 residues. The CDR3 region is CASSQGGGSQPQHF. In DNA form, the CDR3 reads TGTGCCAGCAGCCAGGGAGGAGGAAGTCAGCCCCAGCATTTT.

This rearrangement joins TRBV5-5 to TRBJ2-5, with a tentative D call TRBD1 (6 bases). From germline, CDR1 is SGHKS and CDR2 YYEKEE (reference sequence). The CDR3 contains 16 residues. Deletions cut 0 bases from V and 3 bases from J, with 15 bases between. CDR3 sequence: CASSLGQGRLEETQYF. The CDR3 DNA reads TGTGCCAGCAGCTTGGGTCAGGGGCGCTTGGAAGAGACCCAGTACTTC.

CDR3 protein: CASSELRNTGELFF. The DNA for the CDR3 is TGTGCCAGCAGTGAACTACGGAACACCGGGGAGCTGTTTTTT. The J gene is TRBJ2-2, the V gene TRBV6-1; D ambiguous. Germline lookup yields CDR1 MNHNS and CDR2 SASEGT. CDR3 size: 14 residues. V was shortened by 2 bases and J by 1 base, with 5 bases between the two germline ends.

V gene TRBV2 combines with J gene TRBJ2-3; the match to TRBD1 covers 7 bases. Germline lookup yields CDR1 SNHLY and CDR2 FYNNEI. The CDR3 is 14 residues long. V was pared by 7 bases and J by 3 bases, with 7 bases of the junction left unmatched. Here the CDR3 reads CASKEQGPTDTQYF. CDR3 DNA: TGTGCCAGCAAGGAACAGGGGCCAACAGATACGCAGTATTTT.

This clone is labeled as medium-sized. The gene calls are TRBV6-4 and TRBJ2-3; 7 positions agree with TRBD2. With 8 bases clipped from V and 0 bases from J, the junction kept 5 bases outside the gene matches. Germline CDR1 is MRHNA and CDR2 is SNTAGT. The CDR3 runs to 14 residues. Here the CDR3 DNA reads TGTGCCAGCCGGGGGGACCAGAGCACAGATACGCAGTATTTT. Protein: CASRGDQSTDTQYF.

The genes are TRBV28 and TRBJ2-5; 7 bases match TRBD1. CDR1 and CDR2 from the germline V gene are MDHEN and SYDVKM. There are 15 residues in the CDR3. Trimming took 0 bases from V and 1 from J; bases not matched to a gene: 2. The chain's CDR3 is CASSLWGQIQETQYF. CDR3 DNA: TGTGCCAGCAGTTTATGGGGACAGATCCAAGAGACCCAGTACTTC.

The chain's CDR3 is CASRARGTPSTDTQYF. CDR3 nucleotides: TGTGCCAGTAGGGCCAGGGGGACTCCTAGCACAGATACGCAGTATTTT. The chain combines TRBV19 with TRBJ2-3; weak D call: TRBD1 (7 bases). The CDR3 is made up of 16 amino acids. The germline gives CDR1 LNHDA, CDR2 SQIVND (reference sequence). Trimming left V 6 bases short and J 0 bases short, with 16 bases between.

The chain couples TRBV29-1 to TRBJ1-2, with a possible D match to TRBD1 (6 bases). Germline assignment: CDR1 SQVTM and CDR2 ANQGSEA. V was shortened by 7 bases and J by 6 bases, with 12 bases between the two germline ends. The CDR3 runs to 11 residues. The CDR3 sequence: CSALDSHGYTF. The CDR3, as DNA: TGCAGCGCTCTGGACAGCCATGGCTACACCTTC.

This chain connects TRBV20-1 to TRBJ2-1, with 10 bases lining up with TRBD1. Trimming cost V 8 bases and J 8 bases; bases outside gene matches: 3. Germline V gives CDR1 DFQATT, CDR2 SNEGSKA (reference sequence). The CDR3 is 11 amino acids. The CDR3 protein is CSRDRGDEQFF. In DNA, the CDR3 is TGCAGTCGGGACAGGGGTGATGAGCAGTTCTTC.

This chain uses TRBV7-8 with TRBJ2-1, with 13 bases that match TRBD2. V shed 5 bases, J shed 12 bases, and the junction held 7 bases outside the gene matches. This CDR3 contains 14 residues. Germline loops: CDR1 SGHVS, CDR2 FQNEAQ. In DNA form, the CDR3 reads TGTGCCAGCAGCATAACGACTAGCGGGGGGCGGCAGTTCTTC. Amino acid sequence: CASSITTSGGRQFF.

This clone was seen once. The CDR3 loop reads CASSVDSNSPLHF. The DNA for the CDR3 is TGTGCCAGCAGCGTAGACAGTAATTCACCCCTCCACTTT. The chain couples TRBV9 to TRBJ1-6, with no clear D. With 0 bases removed from V and 6 bases from J, the gap between germline ends came to 4 bases. The CDR3 loop spans 13 amino acids. Germline values: CDR1 SGDLS, CDR2 YYNGEE.

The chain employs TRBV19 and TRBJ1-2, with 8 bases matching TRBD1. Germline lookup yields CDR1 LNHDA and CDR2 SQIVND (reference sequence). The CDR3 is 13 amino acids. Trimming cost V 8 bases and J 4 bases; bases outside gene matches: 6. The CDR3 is CASARDRSYGYTF. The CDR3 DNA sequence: TGTGCCAGTGCTCGGGACAGGAGCTATGGCTACACCTTC.

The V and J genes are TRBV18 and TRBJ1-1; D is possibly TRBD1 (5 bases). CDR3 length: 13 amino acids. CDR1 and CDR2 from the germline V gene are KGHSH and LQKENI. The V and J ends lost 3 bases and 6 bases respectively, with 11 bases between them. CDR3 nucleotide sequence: TGTGCCAGCTCACCCGGCCAGGGCTCTGAAGCTTTCTTT. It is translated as CASSPGQGSEAFF.

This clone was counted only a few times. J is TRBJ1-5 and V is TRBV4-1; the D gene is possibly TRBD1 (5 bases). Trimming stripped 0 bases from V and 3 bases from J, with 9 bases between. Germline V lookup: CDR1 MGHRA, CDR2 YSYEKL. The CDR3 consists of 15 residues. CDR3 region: CASSQEDTVNQPQHF. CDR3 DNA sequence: TGCGCCAGCAGCCAAGAGGACACAGTCAATCAGCCCCAGCATTTT.

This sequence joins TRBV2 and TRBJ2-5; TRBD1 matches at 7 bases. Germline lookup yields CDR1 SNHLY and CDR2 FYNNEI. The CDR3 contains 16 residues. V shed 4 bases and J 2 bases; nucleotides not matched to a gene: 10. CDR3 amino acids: CASSVETGWGQETQYF. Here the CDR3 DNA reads TGTGCCAGCAGTGTGGAGACAGGGTGGGGGCAAGAGACCCAGTACTTC.

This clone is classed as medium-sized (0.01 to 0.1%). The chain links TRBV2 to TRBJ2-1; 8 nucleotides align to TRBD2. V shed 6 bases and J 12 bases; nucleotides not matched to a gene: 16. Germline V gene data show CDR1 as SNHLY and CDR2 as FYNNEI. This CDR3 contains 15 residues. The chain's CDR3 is CASSEPGLEGTVQFF. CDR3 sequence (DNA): TGTGCCAGCAGCGAACCGGGACTAGAAGGGACTGTGCAGTTCTTC.

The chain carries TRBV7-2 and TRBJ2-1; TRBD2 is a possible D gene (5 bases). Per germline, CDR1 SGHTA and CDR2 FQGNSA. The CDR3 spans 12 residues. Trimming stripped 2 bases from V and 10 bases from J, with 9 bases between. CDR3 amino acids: CASSLTRREQFF. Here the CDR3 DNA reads TGTGCCAGCAGCTTAACTAGGAGAGAGCAGTTCTTC.

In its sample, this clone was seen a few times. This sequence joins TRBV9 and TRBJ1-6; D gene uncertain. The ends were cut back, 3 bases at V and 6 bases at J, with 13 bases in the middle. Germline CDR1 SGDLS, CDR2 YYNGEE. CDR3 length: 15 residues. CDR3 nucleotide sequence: TGTGCCAGCAGCGCAAGAATAATCGGTAATTCACCCCTCCACTTT. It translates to CASSARIIGNSPLHF.